A selection of T cell receptor beta chains follows, all from one sample in a study of blood T cell repertoires in COVID-19. Repertoires were generated with immunoSEQ multiplex PCR, while TCRdb's copy carries only in-frame clones and drops some. The sample holds around 150,000 clones; about 83% are singletons and the top ten take 5%. Sequenced material: peripheral blood. These receptors were taken from a human donor in a cohort sampled during active COVID-19. Each CDR3 is given with its conserved first and last residue. Each record gives: D gene, J gene, clone size, V gene, CDR3 protein, CDR3 DNA. A D gene is named only where the DNA matches it firmly. Rows give clone size only sometimes, using once, few, many, or a class for an expanded clone.

NA | TRBJ1-5 | few | TRBV3-1/TRBV3-2 | CASGGPSNQPQHF | TGTGCCAGCGGAGGACCTAGCAATCAGCCCCAGCATTTT
NA | TRBJ2-7 | NA | TRBV28 | CASSSTLTRGYEQYF | TGTGCCAGCAGCTCGACACTAACCCGGGGATACGAGCAGTACTTC
TRBD1 | TRBJ1-3 | NA | TRBV28 | CASSLVTGGLGNTIYF | TGTGCCAGCAGTTTGGTCACAGGGGGGCTTGGAAACACCATATATTTT
TRBD2 | TRBJ2-7 | NA | TRBV29-1 | CSSSGGGGEQYF | TGCAGCTCCTCGGGGGGGGGCGGCGAGCAGTACTTC
NA | TRBJ2-2 | NA | TRBV25-1 | CASRSRESGELFF | TGTGCCAGCAGAAGCCGGGAGTCCGGGGAGCTGTTTTTT
TRBD1 | TRBJ2-2 | NA | TRBV27 | CASSPPGQGTGELFF | TGTGCCAGCAGCCCCCCGGGACAGGGTACCGGGGAGCTGTTTTTT
NA | TRBJ1-2 | few | TRBV9 | CASSAQQGIYGYTF | TGTGCCAGCAGCGCCCAACAGGGTATCTATGGCTACACCTTC
TRBD1 | TRBJ2-7 | NA | TRBV29-1 | CSVEGTGAYEQYF | TGCAGCGTTGAAGGGACAGGGGCCTACGAGCAGTACTTC
NA | TRBJ2-1 | few | TRBV15 | CATSILGTTDNEQFF | NA
TRBD1 | TRBJ1-2 | NA | TRBV24-1 | CATSDGRDRGPNYGYTF | TGTGCCACCAGTGATGGCCGGGACAGGGGGCCAAACTATGGCTACACCTTC
NA | TRBJ1-2 | NA | TRBV24-1 | CATSPGTLLGYGYTF | TGTGCCACCAGCCCCGGGACATTGCTGGGGTATGGCTACACCTTC
NA | TRBJ2-3 | NA | TRBV19 | CASTSWAGGFTDTQYF | TGTGCCAGTACCTCCTGGGCGGGCGGGTTCACAGATACGCAGTATTTT
TRBD2 | TRBJ2-7 | NA | TRBV9 | CASSVVGGVGEQYF | TGTGCCAGCAGCGTAGTGGGAGGGGTAGGTGAGCAGTACTTC
TRBD1 | TRBJ2-7 | NA | TRBV2 | CASSEAGQGWDEQYF | TGTGCCAGCAGTGAAGCGGGACAGGGGTGGGACGAGCAGTACTTC
NA | TRBJ2-7 | once | TRBV7-6 | CASSLTEGAGNEQYF | TGTGCCAGCAGCTTAACTGAGGGGGCGGGGAACGAGCAGTACTTC
NA | TRBJ1-4 | NA | TRBV2 | CARRTAPNEKLFF | TGTGCCAGAAGGACAGCTCCTAATGAAAAACTGTTTTTT
TRBD1 | TRBJ1-4 | once | TRBV28 | CASSADRRYTEKLFF | TGTGCCAGCAGTGCGGACAGGAGGTATACTGAAAAACTGTTTTTT
NA | TRBJ1-2 | NA | TRBV28 | CASSFTRLGVLGYTF | TGTGCCAGCAGTTTTACGCGCCTAGGAGTCCTGGGCTACACCTTC
NA | TRBJ2-7 | NA | TRBV2 | CASSEASAGNYEQYF | TGTGCCAGCAGTGAAGCATCGGCAGGGAACTACGAGCAGTACTTC
TRBD2 | TRBJ2-3 | NA | TRBV28 | CASSNSRGGADTQYF | TGTGCCAGCAGTAACTCACGCGGGGGGGCAGATACGCAGTATTTT
TRBD1 | TRBJ2-7 | NA | TRBV6-6 | CASTAGTGGEQYF | TGTGCCAGCACTGCCGGGACAGGGGGCGAGCAGTACTTC
NA | TRBJ1-5 | once | TRBV27 | CASSLFGLINQPQHF | TGTGCCAGCAGTTTATTTGGACTGATCAATCAGCCCCAGCATTTT
NA | TRBJ2-1 | NA | TRBV4-1 | CASSSSGEPYNEQFF | TGCGCCAGCAGCTCATCAGGGGAGCCCTACAATGAGCAGTTCTTC
NA | TRBJ2-3 | few | TRBV4-3 | CASSQVVRSFATQYF | TGCGCCAGCAGCCAAGTGGTCAGGTCCTTTGCTACGCAGTATTTT
TRBD2 | TRBJ2-1 | NA | TRBV5-1 | CASSSGLAGGPNEQFF | TGCGCCAGCAGCTCGGGACTAGCGGGGGGGCCCAATGAGCAGTTCTTC
NA | TRBJ2-3 | NA | TRBV7-9 | CASSLAVVALADTQYF | TGTGCCAGCAGCTTAGCTGTCGTAGCACTAGCAGATACGCAGTATTTT
NA | TRBJ1-3 | NA | TRBV28 | CASTPRGYGNTIYF | TGTGCCAGCACCCCCAGGGGATATGGAAACACCATATATTTT
NA | TRBJ2-3 | NA | TRBV30 | CAWTSRTDTQYF | TGTGCCTGGACATCCCGCACAGATACGCAGTATTTT
TRBD2 | TRBJ2-7 | NA | TRBV6-5 | CASRRGSEREDGEYF | TGTGCCAGCAGGAGGGGTTCGGAGCGGGAGGATGGGGAGTACTTC
NA | TRBJ1-2 | NA | TRBV9 | CASSVYREPSNYGYTF | TGTGCCAGCAGCGTCTACAGGGAACCCTCTAACTATGGCTACACCTTC
NA | TRBJ1-6 | NA | TRBV9 | CASSGGITGKGNSPLHF | TGTGCCAGCAGCGGAGGAATTACAGGGAAGGGCAATTCACCCCTCCACTTT
TRBD1 | TRBJ2-7 | NA | TRBV28 | CASSPSGGTGFVREQYF | TGTGCCAGCAGCCCCTCAGGGGGGACAGGTTTTGTGCGCGAGCAGTACTTC
NA | TRBJ2-7 | NA | TRBV28 | CASSAHSGSYEQYF | TGTGCCAGCAGTGCTCATTCCGGCTCCTACGAGCAGTACTTC
NA | TRBJ1-4 | once | TRBV18 | CASSPGGSNEKLFF | TGTGCCAGCTCACCGGGGGGGAGTAATGAAAAACTGTTTTTT
TRBD2 | TRBJ2-5 | NA | TRBV3-1/TRBV3-2 | CASSRVRSGGKWETQYF | TGTGCCAGCAGCCGGGTCCGCAGCGGGGGGAAGTGGGAGACCCAGTACTTC
NA | TRBJ1-1 | NA | TRBV7-2 | CASSLEWGGTEAFF | TGTGCCAGCAGCTTAGAGTGGGGAGGTACTGAAGCTTTCTTT
NA | TRBJ2-3 | NA | TRBV7-9 | CASSLEGASTDTQYF | TGTGCCAGCAGCTTAGAAGGGGCGTCCACAGATACGCAGTATTTT
NA | TRBJ2-3 | NA | TRBV28 | CASIEGGTDTQYF | TGTGCCAGCATTGAGGGGGGCACAGATACGCAGTATTTT
NA | TRBJ2-7 | NA | TRBV14 | CASSQRRGFAYEQYF | TGTGCCAGCAGCCAACGTAGGGGTTTCGCCTACGAGCAGTACTTC
NA | TRBJ1-4 | NA | TRBV30 | CAWSSRGGEKLFF | TGTGCCTGGAGCTCCCGGGGGGGTGAAAAACTGTTTTTT
TRBD2 | TRBJ2-3 | NA | TRBV10-3 | CAIGAGAPFGDTQYF | TGTGCCATCGGAGCGGGGGCCCCATTTGGGGATACGCAGTATTTT
TRBD1 | TRBJ2-7 | once | TRBV28 | CAIMTGDRSTYEQYF | TGTGCCATCATGACTGGGGACAGGTCGACCTACGAGCAGTACTTC
NA | TRBJ2-7 | NA | TRBV11-3 | CASSPSSGTNPYEQYF | TGTGCCAGCAGCCCGTCAAGCGGGACAAATCCCTACGAGCAGTACTTC
TRBD1 | TRBJ2-1 | NA | TRBV28 | CASSLDRVVNEQFF | TGTGCCAGCAGTTTAGACAGGGTAGTGAATGAGCAGTTCTTC
TRBD1 | TRBJ1-4 | once | TRBV27 | CASRQDREGEKLFF | TGTGCCAGCAGACAGGACAGGGAAGGTGAAAAACTGTTTTTT
NA | TRBJ2-2 | NA | TRBV7-8 | CASSLRRDPNTGELFF | TGTGCCAGCAGCTTAAGGAGAGACCCTAACACCGGGGAGCTGTTTTTT
TRBD1 | TRBJ1-1 | NA | TRBV7-9 | CASSPYWTGVNTEAFF | TGTGCCAGCAGCCCTTACTGGACAGGGGTGAACACTGAAGCTTTCTTT
TRBD1 | TRBJ2-7 | few | TRBV11-3 | CASSLDRGTYEQYF | TGTGCCAGCAGCTTAGACAGGGGGACCTACGAGCAGTACTTC
NA | TRBJ1-2 | NA | TRBV6-5 | CASRIAGYGYTF | TGTGCCAGCAGGATCGCCGGCTATGGCTACACCTTC
TRBD2 | TRBJ2-3 | NA | TRBV28 | CASSRVGLAGTDTQYF | TGTGCCAGCAGCAGGGTGGGGCTAGCGGGAACAGATACGCAGTATTTT
NA | TRBJ2-4 | NA | TRBV23-1 | CASSQSILSPLQYRAKNIQYF | TGCGCCAGCAGTCAATCGATATTGAGCCCATTACAGTACCGAGCCAAAAACATTCAGTACTTC
TRBD1 | TRBJ2-3 | NA | TRBV6-2/TRBV6-3 | CASSYSTGQGPQYF | TGTGCCAGCAGTTACTCAACAGGACAGGGCCCGCAGTATTTT
TRBD2 | TRBJ2-3 | NA | TRBV25-1 | CASSPQGGLAPTDTQYF | TGTGCCAGCAGCCCCCAGGGGGGACTAGCGCCAACAGATACGCAGTATTTT